The rows below give T cell receptor beta chains drawn from one sample of a study of T cells expressing NK-cell markers. Each CDR3 protein gets one entry in TCRdb, which reprocessed the 5' RACE reads and gives no DNA. Its table lists about 390,000 distinct CDR3 sequences. The sequencing sample was made of blood T cells: a sorted CD56 or NKG2C T cell subset, CD4+ or CD8+ T cells, or bulk PBMC T cells (not recorded which). The receptors originated from a woman aged 45-65 years in good health. Both conserved end residues are part of each CDR3.

j_call v_call cdr3_aa
TRBJ2-1 TRBV5-6 CASRGTGHSSYNEQFF
TRBJ1-5 TRBV5-1 CASSPRQGGQPQHF
TRBJ2-3 TRBV5-1 CASSPDTDTQYF
TRBJ2-4 TRBV12-3/TRBV12-4 CASSLQEVIQYF
TRBJ2-1 TRBV27 CASSLWEGLRNEQFF
TRBJ2-2 TRBV30 CAWSVGLAGELFF
TRBJ2-3 TRBV10-3 CAISWGPSTDTQYF
TRBJ2-7 TRBV20-1 CSASRGYEQYF
TRBJ2-5 TRBV29-1 CSVEGLPGDQYF
TRBJ2-1 TRBV3-1 CASSQDTQGAREQFF
TRBJ2-3 TRBV7-6 CASSLGQDRRTDTQYF
TRBJ2-1 TRBV24-1 CATSDPRGSNEQFF
TRBJ2-1 TRBV20-1 CSAPPPGRGPYNEQFF
TRBJ1-1 TRBV5-4 CASSLIPGTEAFF
TRBJ1-3 TRBV10-2 CASSDRVLSNTIYF
TRBJ2-1 TRBV5-5 CASSRSIPGLAGEANEQFF
TRBJ1-2 TRBV5-6 CASSLSWGTGTGYGYTF
TRBJ1-4 TRBV9 CASSVDPDTPDEKLFF
TRBJ2-1 TRBV12-3/TRBV12-4 CASRGQPVGFNEQFF
TRBJ2-3 TRBV5-1 CASKELAGGTDTQYF
TRBJ1-1 TRBV5-1 CASNYGQGNTDAFF
TRBJ2-2 TRBV5-1 CASSLGPRSHGELFF
TRBJ1-2 TRBV12-3/TRBV12-4 CASRDSIRYGYTF
TRBJ2-3 TRBV4-2 CASSQDSGDRADTQYF
TRBJ2-5 TRBV20-1 CSAISGTKETQYF
TRBJ2-7 TRBV5-1 CASSLVGTLSYEQYF
TRBJ2-1 TRBV5-6 CASSFGPRGDNEQFF
TRBJ2-3 TRBV11-1 CASSLGGGTADTQYF
TRBJ1-2 TRBV7-2 CASSAGGQHYGYTF
TRBJ2-6 TRBV6-5 CASSPIGTSSGANVLTF
TRBJ2-7 TRBV9 CASSATVLAGYEQYF
TRBJ2-1 TRBV20-1 CSARLGDEQFF
TRBJ2-2 TRBV30 CAWSVHRGEGTGELFF
TRBJ1-1 TRBV3-1 CASSQEGRKAFF
TRBJ2-7 TRBV30 CACSSRGMREQYF
TRBJ2-5 TRBV5-6 CASSRDTRTQYF
TRBJ2-1 TRBV2 CASSEGGTSTEQFF
TRBJ2-5 TRBV10-3 CAISEASGETQYF
TRBJ2-1 TRBV3-1 CASLGTSGSGEQFF
TRBJ2-1 TRBV24-1 CATSDTGDRKHNEQFF
TRBJ1-1 TRBV15 CATSTEGTGAEAFF
TRBJ2-3 TRBV12-3/TRBV12-4 CASRPPYGPDDTQYF
TRBJ2-2 TRBV2 CASSSGDTGELFF
TRBJ2-7 TRBV9 CASSVGGKNYEQYF
TRBJ2-1 TRBV3-1 CASRVRSGSGSNEQFF
TRBJ1-2 TRBV20-1 CSARQWVDGYTF
TRBJ2-5 TRBV2 CASSEGGTSGETQYF
TRBJ2-2 TRBV5-1 CASSRNLNRGSNTGELFF
TRBJ2-1 TRBV20-1 CSAYPGLAGREQFF
TRBJ1-5 TRBV5-6 CASSYRGGQPQHF
TRBJ2-4 TRBV29-1 CSVEAGGNRNIQYF
TRBJ2-2 TRBV11-3 CASSFPALRELFF
TRBJ2-4 TRBV7-3 CASSLMSGGPGNIQYF
TRBJ2-7 TRBV7-7 CASSRGTGNSYEQYF
TRBJ2-7 TRBV7-3 CASAKLSGTLEQYF
TRBJ2-7 TRBV20-1 CSARDLRGKSYEQYF
TRBJ2-1 TRBV3-1 CASSQVRLAEQFF
TRBJ2-3 TRBV7-9 CASSLRQDGSDTQYF
TRBJ2-5 TRBV20-1 CSAGTSGLVETQYF